The 10 T cell receptor beta chains below were found in one sample sequenced in a study of control samples from healthy donors and cancer patients. The assay was immunoSEQ multiplex PCR, and TCRdb's table has in-frame clones only and misses some. The sample includes some 110,000 clones, 83% of them seen just once. The sequenced sample consisted of blood. These receptors all come from a woman between 45 and 65 years old in good health.

This clone was detected only a few times. J is TRBJ2-3 and V is TRBV10-3; 8 nucleotides line up with TRBD2. CDR1 is ENHRY and CDR2 is SYGVKD in the germline V gene. The CDR3 has 17 residues. V shed 0 bases and J 1 base; nucleotides not matched to a gene: 6. The CDR3: CAISESSGGWGTDTQYF. The CDR3 bases are TGTGCCATCAGTGAGTCGAGCGGGGGTTGGGGCACAGATACGCAGTATTTT.

The chain recombines TRBV29-1 with TRBJ1-1, with D possibly TRBD1 on 5 matching bases. V gave up 4 bases and J gave up 0 bases, with 9 bases separating them. This CDR3 contains 13 residues. Germline-derived CDR1 and CDR2 are SQVTM and ANQGSEA. CDR3 in amino acids: CSVVRGLNTEAFF. The DNA for the CDR3 is TGCAGCGTTGTCCGGGGACTGAACACTGAAGCTTTCTTT.

V is TRBV2 and J is TRBJ2-2; TRBD2 agrees at 10 bases. Germline-derived CDR1 and CDR2 are SNHLY and FYNNEI. V was pared by 9 bases and J by 0 bases, with 4 bases of the junction left unmatched. This CDR3 has 15 residues. CDR3 nucleotides: TGTGCCAGTCAAGGACTAGCGGCGAACACCGGGGAGCTGTTTTTT. This codes for CASQGLAANTGELFF.

J is TRBJ1-4 and V is TRBV19; maybe TRBD1 (5 bases). CDR3 length equals 14 residues. Germline assignment: CDR1 LNHDA and CDR2 SQIVND (reference sequence). The V end lost 10 bases, the J end lost 8 bases, and 20 bases lay between the germline ends. Written as DNA, the CDR3 is TGTGCCACCCTAGACCCCGGGGCCCGGGAAAAACTGTTTTTT. Its protein product is CATLDPGAREKLFF. The full variable domain, with the rest looked up from reference TRBV19 and TRBJ1-4, is DGGITQSPKYLFRKEGQNVTLSCEQNLNHDAMYWYRQDPGQGLRLIYYSQIVNDFQKGDIAEGYSVSREKKESFPLTVTSAQKNPTAFYLCATLDPGAREKLFFGSGTQLSVL.

The sample holds a few counts of this clone. The rearrangement joins TRBV21-1 to TRBJ1-1; the D call TRBD1 from the table was never checked on the DNA. TRBV21-1 is a documented pseudogene. This CDR3 comprises 15 residues. The DNA for the CDR3 is TGTGCCAGCAGCAAAGGGCGGACAGGGTGCACTGAAGCTTTCTTT. This sequence encodes CASSKGRTGCTEAFF.

The chain recombines TRBV3-1 (or the pseudogene TRBV3-2) with TRBJ2-3, with 9 bases fitting TRBD1. CDR1 and CDR2 from the germline V gene are LGHDT and YNNKEL (reference sequence). This CDR3 spans 15 amino acids. V trimming: 1 base; J trimming: 5 bases; junction bases outside the gene matches: 4. This CDR3 is CASSQGDREGDTQYF. The CDR3 DNA reads TGTGCCAGCAGCCAAGGGGACAGGGAAGGAGATACGCAGTATTTT.

This clone was picked up a small number of times. The rearrangement uses TRBV5-1 and TRBJ2-5, with TRBD1 matching 8 bases. Looked up from germline, CDR1 is SGHRS and CDR2 is YFSETQ. Trimming at V came to 0 bases and at J to 4 bases, leaving 8 bases not matched to a gene. This CDR3 has 16 amino acids. CDR3 DNA sequence: TGCGCCAGCAGCTTGGGGCAGGGGGCTCAGCGAGAGACCCAGTACTTC. Encoded protein: CASSLGQGAQRETQYF. Full variable domain (remainder filled in from reference TRBV5-1 and TRBJ2-5): KAGVTQTPRYLIKTRGQQVTLSCSPISGHRSVSWYQQTPGQGLQFLFEYFSETQRNKGNFPGRFSGRQFSNSRSEMNVSTLELGDSALYLCASSLGQGAQRETQYFGPGTRLLVL.

V gene TRBV12-3 or TRBV12-4 combines with J gene TRBJ2-4; TRBD2 matches 8 bases. Trimming cost V 5 bases and J 11 bases; bases outside gene matches: 8. There are 13 residues in the CDR3. CDR3 in DNA: TGTGCCAGCAGTGAAGGGGCTAGCGGGTTTCAGTACTTC. Encoded protein: CASSEGASGFQYF.

This clone has a single count. CDR3: CASSYPLGTSTPSEQFF. CDR3 coding DNA: TGTGCCAGCAGCTATCCCTTAGGGACTTCCACCCCTTCTGAGCAGTTCTTC. The rearrangement uses TRBV3-1 (or the pseudogene TRBV3-2) and TRBJ2-1, with D perhaps TRBD2 (6 bases). Trimming shortened V by 5 bases and J by 9 bases, and 26 bases separated the two germline ends. Germline CDR1 reads LGHDT; CDR2 reads YNNKEL (reference sequence). CDR3 size: 17 residues.

The CDR3 spells CASSFFDSNYGYTF. In DNA, the CDR3 is TGTGCCAGCAGCTTCTTTGACAGCAACTATGGCTACACCTTC. This chain uses TRBV5-6 with TRBJ1-2; TRBD1 might be the D (5 bases). This CDR3 comprises 14 residues. Germline-derived CDR1 and CDR2 are SGHDT and YYEEEE. V was trimmed by 2 bases and J by 2 bases, leaving 10 bases between them.